This T cell receptor (beta chain) was profiled in a study of neurological immune-mediated disorders (dated by TCRdb to the late 2010s). With respect to the entire study: The study compared peripheral blood TCR-beta repertoires of HTLV-I-associated myelopathy (HAM/TSP) patients, multiple sclerosis patients and healthy controls using UMI-based sequencing. Technical triplicate libraries were sequenced to precisely calculate how much the frequency of each individual clone varied. The 95 to 110 TCR-beta libraries covered PBMC samples along with longitudinal samples, technical triplicates, and paired sorted CD4+ and CD8+ T-cell subsets. Of the roughly 70 subjects in the cohort, some 14 were HAM/TSP patients, about 34 were multiple sclerosis patients, and about 20 were healthy controls. Results the study describes overall, beyond this receptor: No identical CDR3 amino acid sequences were shared among expanded clones across subjects, suggesting private TCR-beta repertoires in all groups. TCR clonal expansion was highest in HAM/TSP patients and lowest in MS patients, with MS patients falling below even healthy controls.

To synthesize cDNA, template-switch 5'RACE was performed with a primer carrying a 10-nucleotide random unique molecular identifier so that each TCR transcript was tagged. Every sequencing run covered 15-18 subjects and yielded more than 170 million TCR-beta sequences. Total RNA was extracted with the RNeasy kit. Using the KAPA Real-time Library Amplification kit, TCR-beta VDJ regions were amplified with primers for the TCR constant region and the 5'RACE anchor. Sample indexes and Illumina adaptors were added in a first PCR, after which library yield was increased in a second PCR. After purification with Ampure beads, the TCR product of roughly 650 bp was size-selected on a 2% E-gel SizeSelection system. Before pooling, library quality was checked on a Bioanalyzer, concentration was measured with Qubit, and libraries were quantified with the Kapa Library Quantification kit. Libraries were sequenced paired-end 2 x 150 bp on an Illumina HiSeq 2500. To increase sequence diversity, roughly 24-31% phiX was spiked into each library pool. Per the authors' processing: The UMI-based MiGEC pipeline processed quality-filtered reads and removed over 80% of raw TCR sequences during error correction. IMGT germline references were used for aligning VDJ genes, and each clonotype was defined as a unique CDR3 amino acid sequence together with its V-J genes. Clonal expansion, Shannon diversity and CDR3 relatedness were evaluated with VDJtools (CalcPairwiseDistances, ClusterSamples), while phylogenetic trees were built in CLCbio workbench. A clone was classed as expanded if it had 8 or more unique UMIs, a cutoff based on coefficient-of-variation modelling across technical triplicates. TCRdb handled the public reads itself, with Q25 trimming in fastp and clone calling in MiXCR, and kept productive beta chains. For every CDR3 protein sequence, its rows merge into one entry that carries the most common genes and DNA. TCRdb, rather than the study authors, made the V and J calls. This sample gives around 37,000 distinct CDR3 sequences in total; 8.5% to 14% of them show up just once. Nearly 4% of the sample is held by the ten biggest clonotypes.

This clonotype was recorded many times. No antigen is known for it. Base qualities are missing; no much larger clone stands one base away. The time point label of this sample denotes: technical triplicate 1. Libraries from unsorted PBMCs were made from 2 million PBMCs kept in RNAlater at -80 degrees C until RNA extraction. Peripheral blood was subjected to Ficoll-Hypaque density gradient centrifugation to isolate PBMCs, which were then cryopreserved in liquid nitrogen. Sequencing was carried out using PBMCs. The origin of this receptor is a man between 60 and 75 years old with HTLV-1-associated myelopathy (HAM/TSP).

The CDR3 in this case is CASSYKIPGQGSSSGNTIYF. Read as DNA, the sequence is TGTGCCAGCAGTTACAAAATCCCGGGCCAAGGCTCGAGCTCTGGAAACACCATATATTTT. This chain is built from TRBV2 and TRBJ1-3, with the D gene not confidently named. The CDR3 runs 20 residues from the cysteine to the phenylalanine. Only the CDR3 DNA is retained, 60 bases long and in frame from the first base. Sequences SNHLY (CDR1) and FYNNEI (CDR2) are obtained from the germline V gene. A distance of 26 bases separates the germline ends of V and J, which lose 5 bases and 0 bases respectively.